What follows are 14 T cell receptor beta chains derived from one specimen sequenced in a study of blood T cell repertoires in COVID-19. The table came from immunoSEQ multiplex PCR; TCRdb's copy has only in-frame clones and leaves some out. Found here are approximately 61,000 clones, around 82% of them singletons; the top ten hold 20% to 25%. Sequences were obtained from peripheral blood. Receptors were obtained from an elderly man with active or convalescent COVID-19.

This chain uses TRBV6-4 with TRBJ1-6; 8 nucleotides line up with TRBD1. Per the germline V gene, CDR1 is MRHNA and CDR2 is SNTAGT. The CDR3 consists of 15 residues. With V trimmed by 4 bases and J by 10 bases, 9 bases remained unmatched. CDR3 DNA: TGTGCCAGCAGTGCCGAGTGGGCAGGGGGCTCACCCCTCCACTTT. Translated: CASSAEWAGGSPLHF.

The rearrangement joins TRBV18 to TRBJ2-2; 7 bases are a match to TRBD1. V trimming: 2 bases; J trimming: 2 bases; junction bases outside the gene matches: 2. Germline loops: CDR1 KGHSH, CDR2 LQKENI. CDR3 length: 15 residues. CDR3 DNA sequence: TGTGCCAGCTCACCAAGACAGGGTAACACCGGGGAGCTGTTTTTT. This encodes CASSPRQGNTGELFF.

The chain has TRBV7-9 and TRBJ1-2; D not certain. V was trimmed by 1 base and J by 1 base, leaving 10 bases between them. The CDR3 runs 15 residues. Germline V gene data show CDR1 as SEHNR and CDR2 as FQNEAQ (reference sequence). CDR3 protein: CASSLDALFNYGYTF. The DNA for the CDR3 is TGTGCCAGCAGCTTAGACGCGCTTTTTAACTATGGCTACACCTTC.

The V and J genes are TRBV7-2 and TRBJ2-2; weak D call: TRBD2 (6 bases). The CDR3 length is 15 residues. CDR1 is SGHTA and CDR2 is FQGNSA in the germline V gene. V shed 5 bases and J shed 5 bases, with 15 bases lying between them. The CDR3 reads CASSTASAQTGELFF. CDR3 in DNA: TGTGCCAGCAGCACCGCTAGCGCCCAAACCGGGGAGCTGTTTTTT.

In DNA form, the CDR3 reads TGCAGCGGAGCCGGACGCGTGGGCGGGGGCAAAAACATTCAGTACTTC. Amino acids: CSGAGRVGGGKNIQYF. The J gene is TRBJ2-4, the V gene TRBV29-1; 7 bases line up with TRBD2. Per the germline V gene, CDR1 is SQVTM and CDR2 is ANQGSEA. The J segment lost 3 bases and the V segment lost 7 bases, leaving 15 bases of the junction unmatched. The CDR3 totals 16 residues.

V usage is TRBV5-1 and J usage is TRBJ2-5; D unresolved. Germline V gives CDR1 SGHRS, CDR2 YFSETQ. V was cut by 5 bases and J by 2 bases, with 7 bases left in between. The CDR3 is made up of 12 amino acids. CDR3 residues: CASSQTQETQYF. CDR3 coding DNA: TGCGCCAGCAGTCAAACTCAAGAGACCCAGTACTTC.

This clone was counted only a few times. V usage is TRBV11-2 and J usage is TRBJ1-2, with D perhaps TRBD1 (5 bases). The ends were cut back, 0 bases at V and 4 bases at J, with 9 bases in the middle. Germline V gene lookup returns CDR1 SGHAT and CDR2 FQNNGV. This CDR3 has 14 residues. In DNA, the CDR3 is TGTGCCAGCAGCTTAGACCAGACAGCCTATGGCTACACCTTC. Its protein is CASSLDQTAYGYTF. The complete variable domain, with remaining parts taken from reference TRBV11-2 and TRBJ1-2, reads EAGVAQSPRYKIIEKRQSVAFWCNPISGHATLYWYQQILGQGPKLLIQFQNNGVVDDSQLPKDRFSAERLKGVDSTLKIQPAKLEDSAVYLCASSLDQTAYGYTFGSGTRLTVV.

The V and J genes are TRBV2 and TRBJ2-3; the match to TRBD1 covers 7 bases. The CDR3 extends over 15 amino acids. Trimming at V came to 8 bases and at J to 1 base, leaving 9 bases not matched to a gene. Germline V gene data show CDR1 as SNHLY and CDR2 as FYNNEI. DNA for the CDR3: TGTGCCAGCGGGGGACACAGGGGCGGCACAGATACGCAGTATTTT. It yields the protein CASGGHRGGTDTQYF.

The chain uses TRBV4-3 and TRBJ2-1; 9 bases fit TRBD2. CDR3 size: 18 residues. Germline V gives CDR1 LGHNA, CDR2 YSLEER. V lost 0 bases and J lost 0; bases outside the gene matches: 6. CDR3 amino acids: CASSQDGISGSSYNEQFF. The DNA for the CDR3 is TGCGCCAGCAGCCAAGACGGGATTAGCGGGAGCTCCTACAATGAGCAGTTCTTC.

The V gene is TRBV19, the J gene TRBJ2-2; TRBD1 matches at 8 bases. The CDR3 loop spans 15 amino acids. The junction had 8 bases not matched to a gene; V was cut back by 4 bases and J by 7 bases. Germline V lookup: CDR1 LNHDA, CDR2 SQIVND (reference sequence). CDR3 residues: CASSTLTGGGGELFF. In nucleotides, the CDR3 is TGTGCCAGTAGTACCCTTACAGGGGGTGGCGGGGAGCTGTTTTTT.

About this clone itself: At one end the junction does not follow the germline gene, possibly because of a read error. This chain uses TRBV5-1 with TRBJ1-1, with 7 bases lining up with TRBD1. CDR1 is SGHRS and CDR2 is YFSETQ in the germline V gene. The CDR3 is made up of 12 amino acids. The CDR3 loop is CASSSGQTAYRF. The CDR3 DNA reads as TGCGCCAGCAGCTCGGGACAGACTGCTTATCGGTTT.

This chain connects TRBV18 to TRBJ2-3, with D possibly TRBD1 on 6 matching bases. V lost 5 bases and J lost 2, with 17 bases in between. CDR1 is KGHSH and CDR2 is LQKENI in the germline V gene. This CDR3 comprises 16 residues. CDR3 sequence (DNA): TGTGCCAGCTCATCCCCTGTCTTGGGGGCCACAGATACGCAGTATTTT. This codes for CASSSPVLGATDTQYF.

The chain combines TRBV2 with TRBJ1-2, with D possibly TRBD1 on 6 matching bases. The germline V gene encodes CDR1 SNHLY and CDR2 FYNNEI. The CDR3 extends over 14 amino acids. Trimming left V 6 bases short and J 4 bases short, with 15 bases between. CDR3 amino acids: CASSRDNPLYGYTF. Written as DNA, the CDR3 is TGTGCCAGCAGCCGGGACAACCCGCTCTATGGCTACACCTTC.

The chain joins TRBV15 to TRBJ2-2, with TRBD1 matching 7 bases. Germline assignment: CDR1 LNHNV and CDR2 YYDKDF (reference sequence). V was clipped by 0 bases and J by 7 bases; unmatched bases: 5. CDR3 length: 15 amino acids. The CDR3 bases are TGTGCCACCAGCAGAGACGACAGGGATGGCGGGGAGCTGTTTTTT. The encoded protein is CATSRDDRDGGELFF.